The next 31 T cell receptor beta chains were all read from a single sample in a study of patients and donors after allogeneic stem cell transplantation. TCRdb reprocessed the RT-PCR reads via MiXCR and lists one record per CDR3 protein. Found here are about 74,000 distinct CDR3 sequences, less than 30% of them singletons; the top ten hold approximately 26%. The sample comprised blood, either unsorted or a sorted T cell fraction (not recorded which). These receptors all stem from a human donor who was either an allogeneic HSCT recipient or a stem cell or donor lymphocyte infusion donor (not recorded which). It is not recorded whose cells these are; they may come from a transplant donor.

The rearrangement links TRBV7-2 to TRBJ1-2; possibly TRBD1 for D (5 bases). In germline, CDR1 is SGHTA, CDR2 FQGNSA. Between the trimmed V and J ends, which lost 1 base and 1 base, there was a span of 10 bases. This CDR3 has 15 amino acids. The CDR3: CASSLVGEGNYGYTF. CDR3 nucleotides: TGTGCCAGCAGCTTAGTGGGGGAGGGTAACTATGGCTACACCTTC.

This clonotype has a single count. The V and J genes are TRBV5-1 and TRBJ1-1; TRBD1 aligns across 7 bases. V was clipped by 4 bases and J by 1 base; unmatched bases: 7. The CDR3 loop spans 15 amino acids. CDR1 is SGHRS, CDR2 YFSETQ, per germline. The CDR3 nucleotides read TGCGCCAGCAGCGCTACAGGGGAGCCGAACACTGAAGCTTTCTTT. It specifies CASSATGEPNTEAFF.

This clonotype was recorded at least ten times. The chain carries TRBV6-1 and TRBJ1-2; 7 bases align to TRBD1. In germline, CDR1 is MNHNS, CDR2 SASEGT. The CDR3 sequence is 14 residues long. Unmatched junction bases numbered 3, after V lost 4 bases and J lost 1 base. DNA for the CDR3: TGTGCCAGCAGTGGCAGGGGGTTTAACTATGGCTACACCTTC. Its translation is CASSGRGFNYGYTF.

V and J are TRBV12-3 or TRBV12-4 and TRBJ1-1; D call uncertain. The CDR3 has 11 residues. Trimming cost V 8 bases and J 1 base, with 5 bases left between them. Here the CDR3 DNA reads TGTGCCAGCGCAAGGAACACTGAAGCTTTCTTT. Protein: CASARNTEAFF.

This clonotype has more than one count but fewer than ten. The chain recombines TRBV20-1 with TRBJ2-2, with D possibly being TRBD1 or TRBD2 (5 bases each). CDR1 is DFQATT and CDR2 is SNEGSKA in the germline V gene (reference sequence). This CDR3 is built from 16 residues. V was trimmed by 0 bases and J by 2 bases, leaving 13 bases between them. The CDR3 DNA is TGCAGTGCTAGAGATCCCTGGGGGAGCAACACCGGGGAGCTGTTTTTT. Its translation is CSARDPWGSNTGELFF.

The genes are TRBV20-1 and TRBJ2-3, with 8 bases matching TRBD1. Unmatched junction bases numbered 10, after V lost 1 base and J lost 4 bases. CDR1 DFQATT and CDR2 SNEGSKA come from the germline V gene (reference sequence). The CDR3 runs 16 residues. The CDR3 protein is CSARVLDRARADTQYF. The CDR3 DNA follows: TGCAGTGCTAGAGTACTGGACAGGGCCCGCGCAGATACGCAGTATTTT.

The chain recombines TRBV7-9 with TRBJ1-4, with a tentative D call TRBD1 (6 bases). This CDR3 region has 19 residues. The germline CDR1 and CDR2 sequences are SEHNR and FQNEAQ (reference sequence). Trimming pared 1 base from V and 4 bases from J, leaving 22 bases between. Here the CDR3 reads CASSLDGPGHQIRNEKLFF. The CDR3, as DNA: TGTGCCAGCAGCTTAGATGGGCCGGGACACCAAATTCGTAATGAAAAACTGTTTTTT.

The rearrangement links TRBV20-1 to TRBJ1-2; the D gene is possibly TRBD1 (5 bases). This CDR3 has 14 amino acids. Germline CDR1 is DFQATT and CDR2 is SNEGSKA (reference sequence). Trimming took off 2 bases at V and 4 bases at J, with 14 bases between the two ends. CDR3 sequence reads: CSARTVGGSYGYTF. DNA of the CDR3: TGCAGTGCTAGAACGGTCGGGGGATCCTATGGCTACACCTTC.

Ten or more counts support this clonotype. This CDR3 reads CASKTEGSNTEAFF. The CDR3 DNA reads TGTGCCAGCAAGACCGAGGGATCGAACACTGAAGCTTTCTTT. The V and J genes are TRBV5-8 and TRBJ1-1, with D unclear. This CDR3 has 14 residues. Trimming pared 6 bases from V and 1 base from J, leaving 13 bases between. The germline gives CDR1 SGHTS, CDR2 YDEGEE.

The chain employs TRBV5-1 and TRBJ2-4, with D possibly matching TRBD2 (5 bases). The CDR3 consists of 18 residues. Per the germline V gene, CDR1 is SGHRS and CDR2 is YFSETQ. V gave up 0 bases and J gave up 0 bases, with 16 bases separating them. The CDR3 spells CASSLVGLQPLAKNIQYF. In DNA, the CDR3 is TGCGCCAGCAGCTTGGTCGGACTCCAGCCGCTAGCCAAAAACATTCAGTACTTC.

The V gene is TRBV13, the J gene TRBJ2-2; 10 bases line up with TRBD2. Per germline, CDR1 PRHDT and CDR2 FYEKMQ (reference sequence). V shed 5 bases and J 0 bases; nucleotides not matched to a gene: 9. CDR3 length equals 18 residues. The CDR3 protein is CASSPTTSGASNTGELFF. The CDR3 coding sequence is TGTGCCAGCAGCCCTACTACTAGCGGGGCATCGAACACCGGGGAGCTGTTTTTT.

This clonotype was observed a few times. The rearrangement uses TRBV7-9 and TRBJ1-1, with 10 bases lining up with TRBD1. With V trimmed by 5 bases and J by 8 bases, 8 bases remained unmatched. Germline V gives CDR1 SEHNR, CDR2 FQNEAQ (reference sequence). This CDR3 is built from 14 residues. For the CDR3, the DNA is TGTGCCAGCAGCCAAAGACAGGGGGCAACCGAAGCTTTCTTT. It yields the protein CASSQRQGATEAFF.

The chain employs TRBV30 and TRBJ2-7, with TRBD1 matching over 7 bases. The CDR3 length is 15 residues. Trimming cost V 4 bases and J 0 bases; bases outside gene matches: 9. Germline V gene data show CDR1 as GTSNPN and CDR2 as SVGIG (reference sequence). The DNA for the CDR3 is TGTGCCTGGACTTCGACAGGGTCAACCTCCTACGAGCAGTACTTC. Encoded protein: CAWTSTGSTSYEQYF. Based on the CDR3 plus reference TRBV30 and TRBJ2-7, the full variable domain is SQTIHQWPATLVQPVGSPLSLECTVEGTSNPNLYWYRQAAGRGLQLLFYSVGIGQISSEVPQNLSASRPQDRQFILSSKKLLLSDSGFYLCAWTSTGSTSYEQYFGPGTRLTVT.

This clonotype was counted only a few times. The chain is built from TRBV11-2 and TRBJ2-2; D not certain. Trimming cost V 5 bases and J 4 bases, with 8 bases left between them. CDR1 is SGHAT, CDR2 FQNNGV, per germline. CDR3 size: 13 residues. The chain's CDR3 is CASSVAGTGELFF. The CDR3 DNA sequence: TGTGCCAGCAGCGTAGCAGGCACCGGGGAGCTGTTTTTT.

This clonotype has only a few counts. The V call is TRBV6-5, the J call TRBJ2-5; possibly TRBD2 for D (6 bases). The CDR3 runs 15 residues. V was clipped by 4 bases and J by 5 bases, with 17 bases between them. From germline, CDR1 is MNHEY and CDR2 SVGAGI. Written as DNA, the CDR3 is TGTGCCAGCAGTTTACACGGCCCCCGGGGGGAGACCCAGTACTTC. Translated, it gives CASSLHGPRGETQYF.

The rearrangement uses TRBV29-1 and TRBJ2-7; the D is unclear. Germline V gene sequence: CDR1 SQVTM, CDR2 ANQGSEA. CDR3 size: 13 residues. Trimming cost V 2 bases and J 1 base, with 9 bases left between them. The CDR3 bases are TGCAGCGTTGAAATAGACGATTCCTACGAGCAGTACTTC. Its translation is CSVEIDDSYEQYF.

V usage is TRBV15 and J usage is TRBJ2-3, with 9 bases that match TRBD1. This CDR3 is 15 amino acids long. Germline lookup yields CDR1 LNHNV and CDR2 YYDKDF (reference sequence). The J segment lost 4 bases and the V segment lost 2 bases, leaving 4 bases of the junction unmatched. The CDR3 reads CATSRQGQGPDTQYF. CDR3 DNA sequence: TGTGCCACCAGCAGACAGGGACAGGGACCAGATACGCAGTATTTT. Based on the CDR3 plus reference TRBV15 and TRBJ2-3, the full variable domain is DAMVIQNPRYQVTQFGKPVTLSCSQTLNHNVMYWYQQKSSQAPKLLFHYYDKDFNNEADTPDNFQSRRPNTSFCFLDIRSPGLGDTAMYLCATSRQGQGPDTQYFGPGTRLTVL.

This clonotype has only a few counts. V and J are TRBV20-1 and TRBJ2-1; D possibly corresponds to TRBD1 (6 bases). The V gene's germline CDR1 is DFQATT and CDR2 SNEGSKA (reference sequence). This CDR3 comprises 12 residues. As DNA, the CDR3 is TGCGCCGTTAGACAGGTTTACAATGAGCAGTTCTTC. This gives the protein CAVRQVYNEQFF.

The rearrangement uses TRBV20-1 and TRBJ1-2; 10 nucleotides align to TRBD1. With 3 bases clipped from V and 2 bases from J, the junction kept 0 bases outside the gene matches. CDR1 is DFQATT and CDR2 is SNEGSKA in the germline V gene (reference sequence). The CDR3 is made up of 13 amino acids. The CDR3 DNA sequence: TGCAGTGCTAGGGACAGGGGGAACTATGGCTACACCTTC. Protein: CSARDRGNYGYTF.

By proportion, this clonotype is medium-sized. The chain combines TRBV6-1 with TRBJ2-7; TRBD1 is a possible D gene (6 bases). The V gene lost 8 bases and the J gene lost 0 bases, with 8 bases spanning the gap. The germline V gene has CDR1 MNHNS and CDR2 SASEGT. CDR3 length: 12 residues. Here the CDR3 reads CASGQFSYEQYF. CDR3 bases: TGTGCCAGCGGACAGTTCTCCTACGAGCAGTACTTC.

The gene calls are TRBV14 and TRBJ2-1; D gene ambiguous. CDR3 size: 13 residues. Germline lookup yields CDR1 SGHDN and CDR2 FVKESK. Trimming shortened V by 0 bases and J by 12 bases, and 12 bases separated the two germline ends. The DNA for the CDR3 is TGTGCCAGCAGCCAAGATTTAGATCCGGGGCAGTTCTTC. It codes for CASSQDLDPGQFF.

CDR3 bases: TGCGCCAGCAGCCAAGATCTTCCGGGACGGGGTGGGACTGAAGCTTTCTTT. Its translation: CASSQDLPGRGGTEAFF. This rearrangement joins TRBV4-3 to TRBJ1-1; a weak D match, TRBD1 (5 bases). Germline CDR1 is LGHNA and CDR2 is YSLEER. Trimming left V 0 bases short and J 5 bases short, with 19 bases between. The CDR3 has 17 amino acids.

This chain connects TRBV10-3 to TRBJ2-3, with TRBD1 matching over 9 bases. The CDR3 consists of 14 residues. Per germline, CDR1 ENHRY and CDR2 SYGVKD. Trimming removed 7 bases from V and 3 bases from J; junction bases left unmatched: 5. CDR3 in amino acids: CAITEGQGTDTQYF. CDR3 nucleotide sequence: TGTGCCATCACCGAGGGACAGGGTACAGATACGCAGTATTTT.

This clonotype was seen a handful of times. The chain combines TRBV3-1 with TRBJ1-3; no clear D. The CDR3 length is 13 residues. Germline V gives CDR1 LGHDT, CDR2 YNNKEL (reference sequence). V lost 4 bases and J lost 4, with 8 bases in between. The CDR3 spells CASSPSSGNTIYF. The DNA of the CDR3 is TGTGCCAGCAGCCCGTCCTCGGGAAACACCATATATTTT. Combining the CDR3 with reference TRBV3-1 and TRBJ1-3 gives the whole variable domain DTAVSQTPKYLVTQMGNDKSIKCEQNLGHDTMYWYKQDSKKFLKIMFSYNNKELIINETVPNRFSPKSPDKAHLNLHINSLELGDSAVYFCASSPSSGNTIYFGEGSWLTVV.

This chain joins TRBV30 and TRBJ1-4; TRBD1 matches at 10 bases. The CDR3 runs to 14 residues. The V gene end was trimmed by 1 base and the J gene end by 7 bases; junction bases not matched to a gene: 3. Germline V gene sequence: CDR1 GTSNPN, CDR2 SVGIG (reference sequence). The DNA of the CDR3 is TGTGCCTGGAGTGGCGGACAGGGGGGTGAAAAACTGTTTTTT. This sequence encodes CAWSGGQGGEKLFF.

This clonotype was detected only a few times. This chain links TRBV10-3 with TRBJ1-4; no firm D call. The germline gives CDR1 ENHRY, CDR2 SYGVKD. The CDR3 runs to 12 residues. Trimming cost V 7 bases and J 8 bases, with 11 bases left between them. The CDR3 loop reads CAITLRKEKLFF. CDR3 in DNA: TGTGCCATCACCTTGCGGAAGGAAAAACTGTTTTTT.

This clonotype was counted a few times. The chain joins TRBV4-1 to TRBJ1-2; no clear D gene. The germline gives CDR1 MGHRA, CDR2 YSYEKL. Between the trimmed V and J ends, which lost 6 bases and 0 bases, there was a span of 14 bases. The CDR3 runs to 15 residues. The CDR3 reads CASSSGEWANYGYTF. In DNA, the CDR3 is TGCGCCAGCAGTAGTGGGGAGTGGGCTAACTATGGCTACACCTTC.

This chain joins TRBV12-3 or TRBV12-4 and TRBJ2-1; D remains unclear. This CDR3 contains 13 residues. V was pared by 3 bases and J by 8 bases, with 11 bases between. CDR3 sequence reads: CASSFALTDEQFF. CDR3 nucleotide sequence: TGTGCCAGCAGTTTTGCCCTTACGGATGAGCAGTTCTTC.

This clonotype has more than one count but fewer than ten. This chain joins TRBV21-1 and TRBJ1-1. TRBV21-1 is recorded as a pseudogene. The CDR3 extends over 15 amino acids. CDR3 region: CASSKGTEANTEAFF. CDR3 DNA sequence: TGTGCCAGCAGCAAAGGGACTGAAGCGAACACTGAAGCTTTCTTT.

This chain joins TRBV18 and TRBJ2-5; D ambiguous. Deletions cut 2 bases from V and 5 bases from J, with 3 bases between. Germline-derived CDR1 and CDR2 are KGHSH and LQKENI. There are 11 residues in the CDR3. In DNA form, the CDR3 reads TGTGCCAGCTCACCATGGGAGACCCAGTACTTC. It yields the protein CASSPWETQYF.

The chain links TRBV5-1 to TRBJ2-2; the D gene is possibly TRBD1 (6 bases). The germline gives CDR1 SGHRS, CDR2 YFSETQ. The CDR3 contains 15 residues. The V end was cut by 3 bases, the J end by 2 bases, with 11 bases between. This CDR3 reads CASSYGTPNTGELFF. The CDR3 nucleotides are TGCGCCAGCAGCTATGGGACACCCAACACCGGGGAGCTGTTTTTT.